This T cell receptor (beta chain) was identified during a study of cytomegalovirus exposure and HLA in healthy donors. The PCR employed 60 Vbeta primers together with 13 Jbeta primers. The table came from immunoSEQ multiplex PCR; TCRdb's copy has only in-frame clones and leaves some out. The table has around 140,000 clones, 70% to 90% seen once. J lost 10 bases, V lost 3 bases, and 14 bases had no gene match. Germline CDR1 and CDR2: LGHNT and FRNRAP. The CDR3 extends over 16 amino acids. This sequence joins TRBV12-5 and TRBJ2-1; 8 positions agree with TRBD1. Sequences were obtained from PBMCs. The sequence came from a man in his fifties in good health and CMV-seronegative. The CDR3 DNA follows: TGTGCTAGTGGTTTTCCTCAGGGGGCCGGGACGGGGGAGCAGTTCTTC. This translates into CASGFPQGAGTGEQFF.